Presented here are 25 T cell receptor beta chains from one specimen sequenced in a study of chemoradiotherapy in HPV16-positive cancers (dated by TCRdb to the early 2020s). Library creation used the immunoSEQ multiplex PCR assay. In TCRdb, the immuneACCESS table is reduced to in-frame sequences with V and J assigned. These tables do not hold every clone; where another copy was compared, an unresolved V gene accounts for under half, and the others remain unexplained. The sample records around 5,000 clones, 70% to 85% of which are singletons. 15% to 20% of the sample comes from the top ten. The source was tumor tissue, collected from a patient who underwent chemoradiotherapy. These receptors were collected from a human donor with HPV-associated anogenital cancer.

A single count supports this clone. The chain joins TRBV18 to TRBJ2-5; D is unresolved. The CDR3 consists of 14 residues. Germline CDR1 reads KGHSH; CDR2 reads LQKENI. V lost 0 bases and J 2 bases, leaving 7 bases between the germline ends. DNA for the CDR3: TGTGCCAGCTCACCACCTAGCAAACAAGAGACCCAGTACTTC. As protein: CASSPPSKQETQYF.

The chain joins TRBV19 to TRBJ2-1, with 14 bases fitting TRBD2. Germline lookup yields CDR1 LNHDA and CDR2 SQIVND (reference sequence). The CDR3 covers 19 residues. After removal of 7 bases from V and 0 bases from J, the junction contained 11 bases not matched to a gene. The CDR3 DNA sequence: TGTGCCAGTATTGGGACTAGCGGGAGCCAAAAAAGCTCCTACAATGAGCAGTTCTTC. Encoded protein: CASIGTSGSQKSSYNEQFF. The full variable domain, its missing parts supplied by reference TRBV19 and TRBJ2-1, is DGGITQSPKYLFRKEGQNVTLSCEQNLNHDAMYWYRQDPGQGLRLIYYSQIVNDFQKGDIAEGYSVSREKKESFPLTVTSAQKNPTAFYLCASIGTSGSQKSSYNEQFFGPGTRLTVL.

The gene calls are TRBV10-3 and TRBJ1-4; 7 bases are a match to TRBD1. In germline, CDR1 is ENHRY, CDR2 SYGVKD. The CDR3 length is 13 residues. The J segment lost 6 bases and the V segment lost 10 bases, leaving 8 bases of the junction unmatched. As DNA, the CDR3 is TGTGCCACAAGGGGGCAGGGTGATGAAAAACTGTTTTTT. Protein: CATRGQGDEKLFF.

This clone was seen only once. The V and J genes are TRBV9 and TRBJ2-5; TRBD2 matches 12 bases. Germline CDR1 is SGDLS and CDR2 is YYNGEE. V dropped 3 bases and J dropped 5; count of bases not matched to a gene: 8. This CDR3 contains 16 residues. The CDR3 region has the DNA TGTGCCAGCAGCGCGGGAGCTAGCGGGGGGGCCGAGACCCAGTACTTC. Its translation is CASSAGASGGAETQYF. The variable domain in full, with the rest retrieved from reference TRBV9 and TRBJ2-5, is DSGVTQTPKHLITATGQRVTLRCSPRSGDLSVYWYQQSLDQGLQFLIQYYNGEERAKGNILERFSAQQFPDLHSELNLSSLELGDSALYFCASSAGASGGAETQYFGPGTRLLVL.

The gene calls are TRBV9 and TRBJ2-1; unclear D gene. The CDR3 is 14 residues long. CDR1 SGDLS and CDR2 YYNGEE come from the germline V gene. V was shortened by 2 bases and J by 0 bases, with 6 bases between the two germline ends. CDR3 sequence reads: CASSVRLSYNEQFF. In DNA form, the CDR3 reads TGTGCCAGCAGCGTGAGACTCTCCTACAATGAGCAGTTCTTC.

This clone showed up just a few times. The chain carries TRBV19 and TRBJ2-1; the D gene is possibly TRBD2 (5 bases). Trimming left V 7 bases short and J 0 bases short, with 13 bases between. In germline, CDR1 is LNHDA, CDR2 SQIVND (reference sequence). There are 15 residues in the CDR3. CDR3 nucleotides: TGTGCCAGTACCCTGGCGCTAGCCTCCTACAATGAGCAGTTCTTC. Amino acids: CASTLALASYNEQFF.

V gene TRBV7-2 combines with J gene TRBJ2-5; D may be TRBD1 (6 bases). There are 14 residues in the CDR3. Germline V lookup: CDR1 SGHTA, CDR2 FQGNSA. V was pared by 1 base and J by 2 bases, with 8 bases between. The CDR3 sequence: CASSLVGQQETQYF. The DNA for the CDR3 is TGTGCCAGCAGCTTAGTAGGACAGCAAGAGACCCAGTACTTC. Filled out from reference TRBV7-2 and TRBJ2-5, the complete variable domain reads GAGVSQSPSNKVTEKGKDVELRCDPISGHTALYWYRQSLGQGLEFLIYFQGNSAPDKSGLPSDRFSAERTGGSVSTLTIQRTQQEDSAVYLCASSLVGQQETQYFGPGTRLLVL.

This sequence joins TRBV7-2 and TRBJ2-7; 7 nucleotides match TRBD2. The CDR3 has 19 amino acids. V lost 6 bases and J lost 2; bases outside the gene matches: 22. Germline CDR1 and CDR2: SGHTA and FQGNSA. The CDR3 region is CASSPRSAGSGLRAYEQYF. The CDR3 DNA is TGTGCCAGCAGTCCCCGGAGCGCAGGTAGCGGGCTACGAGCCTACGAGCAGTACTTC.

V is TRBV6-1 and J is TRBJ2-3; 9 bases are shared with TRBD2. Trimming at V came to 1 base and at J to 5 bases, leaving 4 bases not matched to a gene. The V gene's germline CDR1 is MNHNS and CDR2 SASEGT. The CDR3 runs to 15 residues. The CDR3 region is CASSEDAGGGDTQYF. The CDR3 DNA reads as TGTGCCAGCAGTGAAGACGCGGGAGGGGGAGATACGCAGTATTTT.

The chain joins TRBV30 to TRBJ1-2; 9 nucleotides agree with TRBD1. The CDR3 extends over 18 amino acids. The V segment lost 3 bases and the J segment 6 bases; nucleotides outside the gene matches: 20. CDR1 and CDR2 from the germline V gene are GTSNPN and SVGIG (reference sequence). In DNA form, the CDR3 reads TGTGCCTGGAGAGCCGCCCCGGGACAGGGTGAACTTTACAATGGCTACACCTTC. It encodes CAWRAAPGQGELYNGYTF.

This clone is judged large. The chain couples TRBV7-9 to TRBJ2-1; TRBD2 agrees at 8 bases. Trimming at V came to 7 bases and at J to 4 bases, leaving 6 bases not matched to a gene. Germline-derived CDR1 and CDR2 are SEHNR and FQNEAQ (reference sequence). This CDR3 spans 14 amino acids. The CDR3 coding sequence is TGTGCCAGCACCCATACTAGCGGTTACAATGAGCAGTTCTTC. Translating it yields CASTHTSGYNEQFF.

V usage is TRBV6-4 and J usage is TRBJ2-2, with 10 bases aligning to TRBD2. J gave up 6 bases and V 5 bases, and 9 bases lay outside the gene matches. This CDR3 is built from 16 residues. Germline assignment: CDR1 MRHNA and CDR2 SNTAGT. The CDR3 nucleotides read TGTGCCAGCAGTTCAGCTAGCGGGAGTGGTGCCGGGGAGCTGTTTTTT. Amino acid sequence: CASSSASGSGAGELFF.

This rearrangement joins TRBV5-1 to TRBJ2-1, with 15 bases aligning to TRBD2. CDR3 length: 17 amino acids. Germline trimming cut 0 bases from V and 6 bases from J; bases unmatched to any gene: 4. Germline V gives CDR1 SGHRS, CDR2 YFSETQ. CDR3 residues: CASSLVPGLAGGNEQFF. CDR3 coding DNA: TGCGCCAGCAGCTTGGTACCGGGACTAGCGGGAGGCAATGAGCAGTTCTTC.

CDR3 in DNA: TGTGCCAGCAGCTCTCAGGGATACTATGGCTACACCTTC. It yields the protein CASSSQGYYGYTF. J is TRBJ1-2 and V is TRBV7-9; TRBD1 is a possible D gene (5 bases). In germline, CDR1 is SEHNR, CDR2 FQNEAQ (reference sequence). This CDR3 is 13 amino acids long. The V and J ends lost 4 bases and 3 bases respectively, with 9 bases between them.

The chain links TRBV7-3 to TRBJ2-1; TRBD1 or TRBD2 may be the D gene (5 bases each). V was pared by 8 bases and J by 0 bases, with 17 bases between. The CDR3 spans 16 residues. In germline, CDR1 is SGHTA, CDR2 FQGTGA. The CDR3: CASAVDWGSSYNEQFF. CDR3 bases: TGTGCCAGCGCCGTCGATTGGGGGAGCTCCTACAATGAGCAGTTCTTC.

This sequence joins TRBV18 and TRBJ2-1; D gene unclear. Germline CDR1 is KGHSH and CDR2 is LQKENI. The CDR3 has 15 residues. V lost 4 bases to trimming and J lost 7 bases, with 17 bases between them. In nucleotides, the CDR3 is TGTGCCAGCTCACGACAAACTGGTCATTCGAATGAGCAGTTCTTC. It encodes CASSRQTGHSNEQFF.

J is TRBJ2-1 and V is TRBV5-6, with D possibly TRBD2 on 5 matching bases. Between the trimmed V and J ends, which lost 2 bases and 9 bases, there was a span of 15 bases. The CDR3 has 14 residues. The germline V gene has CDR1 SGHDT and CDR2 YYEEEE. The CDR3 bases are TGTGCCAGCAGCTTTGAGTATTCCCGGGGTGAGCAGTTCTTC. Protein sequence: CASSFEYSRGEQFF.

The chain recombines TRBV4-1 with TRBJ2-1, with 10 bases that match TRBD2. This CDR3 has 17 amino acids. Germline V gene data show CDR1 as MGHRA and CDR2 as YSYEKL. V lost 1 base and J lost 8; bases outside the gene matches: 11. The CDR3 reads CASSQAQRPSGGDEQFF. The CDR3 DNA is TGCGCCAGCAGCCAAGCCCAAAGGCCTAGCGGGGGCGATGAGCAGTTCTTC.

The J gene is TRBJ1-5, the V gene TRBV7-2; a weak D match, TRBD1 (5 bases). The germline CDR1 and CDR2 sequences are SGHTA and FQGNSA. This CDR3 comprises 14 residues. V dropped 2 bases and J dropped 8 bases, with 13 bases sitting between them. The CDR3 sequence is CASSLNGAREPQHF. CDR3 nucleotide sequence: TGTGCCAGCAGCTTAAATGGGGCGAGAGAGCCCCAGCATTTT.

The gene calls are TRBV10-3 and TRBJ2-1; 8 bases are shared with TRBD2. Germline CDR1 reads ENHRY; CDR2 reads SYGVKD. V lost 4 bases to trimming and J lost 0 bases; unmatched junction nucleotides: 2. The CDR3 covers 15 residues. The CDR3 sequence is CAISVSGSSYNEQFF. In DNA, the CDR3 is TGTGCCATCAGTGTGAGCGGGAGCTCCTACAATGAGCAGTTCTTC.

This clone was observed once. This chain joins TRBV19 and TRBJ2-7, with 9 bases identical to TRBD2. The V gene end was trimmed by 3 bases and the J gene end by 3 bases; junction bases not matched to a gene: 3. The CDR3 is 14 amino acids. Germline CDR1 LNHDA, CDR2 SQIVND (reference sequence). CDR3 in DNA: TGTGCCAGTAGTATGGGGACTAGCCTCTACGAGCAGTACTTC. Protein: CASSMGTSLYEQYF.

This clone was seen a handful of times. This rearrangement joins TRBV10-3 to TRBJ2-2; possibly TRBD2 for D (6 bases). The CDR3 runs 16 residues. The germline gives CDR1 ENHRY, CDR2 SYGVKD. Trimming shortened V by 3 bases and J by 4 bases, and 15 bases separated the two germline ends. CDR3 sequence: CAISDGGNSVTGELFF. In nucleotides, the CDR3 is TGTGCCATCAGTGATGGCGGGAATTCAGTCACCGGGGAGCTGTTTTTT.

This rearrangement joins TRBV19 to TRBJ2-3, with D possibly TRBD1 on 8 matching bases. Germline V lookup: CDR1 LNHDA, CDR2 SQIVND (reference sequence). This CDR3 comprises 14 residues. The V end lost 6 bases, the J end lost 2 bases, and 12 bases lay between the germline ends. CDR3 DNA: TGTGCCAGTAGACAGGGGGGGGACACAGATACGCAGTATTTT. Translated: CASRQGGDTDTQYF.

J is TRBJ2-7 and V is TRBV6-1, with 8 bases lining up with TRBD2. With 5 bases clipped from V and 5 bases from J, the junction kept 11 bases outside the gene matches. The germline CDR1 and CDR2 sequences are MNHNS and SASEGT. There are 15 residues in the CDR3. The CDR3 nucleotides read TGTGCCAGCAGTTCACAAGCGGGAGTCGTCCACGAGCAGTACTTC. Its protein is CASSSQAGVVHEQYF.

This clone has a handful of counts. The gene calls are TRBV27 and TRBJ2-7; 9 bases are shared with TRBD1. CDR1 MNHEY and CDR2 SMNVEV come from the germline V gene (reference sequence). The CDR3 loop spans 13 amino acids. V lost 6 bases and J lost 3; bases outside the gene matches: 3. CDR3 sequence: CASSPGQGYEQYF. Written as DNA, the CDR3 is TGTGCCAGCAGCCCGGGACAGGGCTACGAGCAGTACTTC.